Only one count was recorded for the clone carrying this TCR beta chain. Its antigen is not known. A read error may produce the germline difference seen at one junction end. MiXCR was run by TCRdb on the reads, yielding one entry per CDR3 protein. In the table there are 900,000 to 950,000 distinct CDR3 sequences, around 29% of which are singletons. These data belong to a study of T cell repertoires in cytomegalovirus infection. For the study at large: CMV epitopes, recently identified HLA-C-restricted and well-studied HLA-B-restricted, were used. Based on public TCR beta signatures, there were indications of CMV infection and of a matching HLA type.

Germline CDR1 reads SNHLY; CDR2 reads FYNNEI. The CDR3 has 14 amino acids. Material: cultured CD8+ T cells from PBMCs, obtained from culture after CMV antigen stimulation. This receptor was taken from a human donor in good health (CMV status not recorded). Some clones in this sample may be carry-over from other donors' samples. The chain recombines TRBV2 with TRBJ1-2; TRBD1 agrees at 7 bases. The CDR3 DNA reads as TGTACCAGCAGTGACGGCAGGGGGGTTTATGGCTACACCTTC. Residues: CTSSDGRGVYGYTF.